This TCR beta chain was captured by sequencing in a study of T cell changes during pregnancy in multiple sclerosis. Method: immunoSEQ multiplex PCR; TCRdb's copy keeps in-frame clones and lacks some. The sample lists some 120,000 clones, 90% to 98% seen once, with about 0.42% in the top ten. Trimming cost V 1 base and J 3 bases; bases outside gene matches: 0. The V gene's germline CDR1 is SGDLS and CDR2 YYNGEE. The CDR3 has 14 amino acids. The chain has TRBV9 and TRBJ2-2; 7 nucleotides match TRBD2. The source material was peripheral blood, sampled after pregnancy. The TCR originated in a female donor with multiple sclerosis, enrolled in a pregnancy study. CDR3: CASSVLADTGELFF. The CDR3 DNA reads as TGTGCCAGCAGCGTACTAGCGGACACCGGGGAGCTGTTTTTT. Full variable domain (missing parts from reference TRBV9 and TRBJ2-2): DSGVTQTPKHLITATGQRVTLRCSPRSGDLSVYWYQQSLDQGLQFLIQYYNGEERAKGNILERFSAQQFPDLHSELNLSSLELGDSALYFCASSVLADTGELFFGEGSRLTVL.